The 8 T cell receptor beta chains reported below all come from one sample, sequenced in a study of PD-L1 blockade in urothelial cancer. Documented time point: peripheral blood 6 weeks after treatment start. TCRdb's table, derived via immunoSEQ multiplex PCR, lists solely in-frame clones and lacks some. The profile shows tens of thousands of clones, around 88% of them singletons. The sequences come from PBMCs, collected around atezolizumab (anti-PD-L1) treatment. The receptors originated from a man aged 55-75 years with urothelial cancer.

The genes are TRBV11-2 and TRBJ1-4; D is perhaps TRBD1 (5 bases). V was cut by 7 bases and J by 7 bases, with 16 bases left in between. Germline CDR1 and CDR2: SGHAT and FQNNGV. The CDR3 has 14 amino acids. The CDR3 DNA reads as TGTGCCAGCAACCAGCACCAGGGAGGTGAAAAACTGTTTTTT. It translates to CASNQHQGGEKLFF.

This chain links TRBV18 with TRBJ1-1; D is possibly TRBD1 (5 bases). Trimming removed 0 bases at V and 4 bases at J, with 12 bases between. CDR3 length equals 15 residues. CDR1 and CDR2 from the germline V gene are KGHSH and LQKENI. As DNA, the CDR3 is TGTGCCAGCTCACCACCGGGAGGGGTCGCCACTGAAGCTTTCTTT. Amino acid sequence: CASSPPGGVATEAFF. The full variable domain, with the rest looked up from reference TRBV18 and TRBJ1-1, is NAGVMQNPRHLVRRRGQEARLRCSPMKGHSHVYWYRQLPEEGLKFMVYLQKENIIDESGMPKERFSAEFPKEGPSILRIQQVVRGDSAAYFCASSPPGGVATEAFFGQGTRLTVV.

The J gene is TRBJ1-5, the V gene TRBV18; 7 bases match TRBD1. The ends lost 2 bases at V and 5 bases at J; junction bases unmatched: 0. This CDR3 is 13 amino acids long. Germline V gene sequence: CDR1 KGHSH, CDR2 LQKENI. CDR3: CASSPDRDQPQHF. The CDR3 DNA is TGTGCCAGCTCACCAGACAGGGATCAGCCCCAGCATTTT.

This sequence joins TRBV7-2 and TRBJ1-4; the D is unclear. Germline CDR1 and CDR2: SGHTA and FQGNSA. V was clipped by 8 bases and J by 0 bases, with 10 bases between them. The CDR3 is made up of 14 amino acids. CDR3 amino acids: CASAQGATNEKLFF. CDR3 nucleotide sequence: TGTGCCAGCGCGCAAGGAGCAACTAATGAAAAACTGTTTTTT.

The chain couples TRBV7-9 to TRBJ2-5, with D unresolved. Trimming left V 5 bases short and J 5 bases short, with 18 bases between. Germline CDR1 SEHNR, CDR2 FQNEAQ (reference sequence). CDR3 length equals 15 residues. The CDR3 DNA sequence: TGTGCCAGCAGCGGCCAACCGGGTAGAGGTGAGACCCAGTACTTC. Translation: CASSGQPGRGETQYF.

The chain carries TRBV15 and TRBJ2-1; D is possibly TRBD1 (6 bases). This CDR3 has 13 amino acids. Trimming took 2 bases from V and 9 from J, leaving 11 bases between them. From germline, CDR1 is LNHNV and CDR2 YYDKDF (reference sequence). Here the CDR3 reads CATSRYRVREQFF. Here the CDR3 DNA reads TGTGCCACCAGCAGATACAGGGTCCGTGAGCAGTTCTTC.

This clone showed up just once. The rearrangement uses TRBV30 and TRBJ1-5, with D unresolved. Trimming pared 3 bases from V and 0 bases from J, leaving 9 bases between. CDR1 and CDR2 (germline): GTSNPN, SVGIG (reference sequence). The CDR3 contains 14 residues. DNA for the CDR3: TGTGCCTGGAGGCCTAGGTATAGCAATCAGCCCCAGCATTTT. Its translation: CAWRPRYSNQPQHF.

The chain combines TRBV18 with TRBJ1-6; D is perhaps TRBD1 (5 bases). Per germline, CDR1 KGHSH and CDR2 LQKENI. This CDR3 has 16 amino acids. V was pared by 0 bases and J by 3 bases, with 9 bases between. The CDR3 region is CASSPPGQNYNSPLHF. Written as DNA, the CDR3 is TGTGCCAGCTCACCACCGGGGCAGAACTATAATTCACCCCTCCACTTT. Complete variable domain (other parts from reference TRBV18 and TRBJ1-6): NAGVMQNPRHLVRRRGQEARLRCSPMKGHSHVYWYRQLPEEGLKFMVYLQKENIIDESGMPKERFSAEFPKEGPSILRIQQVVRGDSAAYFCASSPPGQNYNSPLHFGNGTRLTVT.